Each of the 10 T cell receptor beta chains below was sequenced from the same sample in a study of multiple sclerosis patients with progressive multifocal leukoencephalopathy. Clones were read by immunoSEQ multiplex PCR, and TCRdb kept only the in-frame ones, dropping some. The sample carries around 32,000 clones, 80% to 95% recorded once. The time point is: before natalizumab initiation. The sequencing sample was made of PBMCs. The receptors come from a man aged 25-45 years with multiple sclerosis.

This sequence joins TRBV9 and TRBJ1-2; the D gene is possibly TRBD1 (5 bases). CDR1 is SGDLS and CDR2 is YYNGEE in the germline V gene. The ends were cut back, 4 bases at V and 0 bases at J, with 16 bases in the middle. This CDR3 comprises 16 residues. CDR3 in DNA: TGTGCCAGCAGCCCATATAGGGGCGGTACTAACTATGGCTACACCTTC. This codes for CASSPYRGGTNYGYTF.

The chain uses TRBV10-3 and TRBJ2-1; no clear D. Deletions cut 0 bases from V and 6 bases from J, with 9 bases between. Germline V lookup: CDR1 ENHRY, CDR2 SYGVKD. The CDR3 loop spans 14 amino acids. CDR3 nucleotide sequence: TGTGCCATCAGTGAGTCGGGCAGCTTCAATGAGCAGTTCTTC. Residues: CAISESGSFNEQFF.

V is TRBV5-4 and J is TRBJ2-5, with D unresolved. The germline V gene has CDR1 SGHNT and CDR2 YYREEE (reference sequence). Deletions cut 2 bases from V and 2 bases from J, with 13 bases between. There are 15 residues in the CDR3. Written as DNA, the CDR3 is TGTGCCAGCAGCTTACTGGGATTCACACAAGAGACCCAGTACTTC. Translating gives CASSLLGFTQETQYF.

The chain carries TRBV2 and TRBJ2-5, with D perhaps TRBD1 (6 bases). Per germline, CDR1 SNHLY and CDR2 FYNNEI. The CDR3 runs 14 residues. Trimming removed 4 bases from V and 10 bases from J, with 19 bases in between. The CDR3 here is CASSAGPQGWGQYF. Written as DNA, the CDR3 is TGTGCCAGCAGTGCAGGACCTCAGGGGTGGGGCCAGTACTTC.

The J gene is TRBJ2-3, the V gene TRBV7-6; 7 nucleotides line up with TRBD1. Per germline, CDR1 SGHVS and CDR2 FNYEAQ. This CDR3 has 16 residues. The V and J ends lost 2 bases and 0 bases, in that order; junction bases with no gene match: 5. The CDR3 loop reads CASSLTRDRSTDTQYF. Written as DNA, the CDR3 is TGTGCCAGCAGCTTAACTCGGGACAGAAGCACAGATACGCAGTATTTT.

This chain connects TRBV4-3 to TRBJ2-3; TRBD1 might be the D (6 bases). V was shortened by 1 base and J by 0 bases, with 11 bases between the two germline ends. This CDR3 comprises 16 residues. Germline V gene sequence: CDR1 LGHNA, CDR2 YSLEER. The CDR3 bases are TGCGCCAGCAGCCAAGGCTCCAGGGGTAGCACAGATACGCAGTATTTT. As protein: CASSQGSRGSTDTQYF.

This rearrangement joins TRBV4-3 to TRBJ2-1; 8 positions match TRBD2. V shed 0 bases and J 8 bases; nucleotides not matched to a gene: 12. The CDR3 runs 17 residues. CDR1 LGHNA and CDR2 YSLEER come from the germline V gene. Here the CDR3 reads CASSQDGGLADRDEQFF. CDR3 nucleotide sequence: TGCGCCAGCAGCCAAGATGGAGGACTAGCAGATCGGGATGAGCAGTTCTTC.

The rearrangement links TRBV19 to TRBJ1-3, with unresolved D. V lost 1 base, J lost 0 bases, and 10 bases lay in between. CDR1 and CDR2 from the germline V gene are LNHDA and SQIVND (reference sequence). CDR3 size: 16 residues. CDR3 protein: CASSIVPGTSGNTIYF. In DNA, the CDR3 is TGTGCCAGTAGTATAGTCCCGGGCACCTCTGGAAACACCATATATTTT.

The gene calls are TRBV9 and TRBJ2-1; 10 positions match TRBD2. CDR3 length equals 18 residues. J gave up 8 bases and V 0 bases, and 14 bases lay outside the gene matches. Germline CDR1 reads SGDLS; CDR2 reads YYNGEE. CDR3: CASSVAPLGASGSYEQFF. In DNA form, the CDR3 reads TGTGCCAGCAGCGTAGCCCCCCTGGGGGCTAGCGGGAGTTATGAGCAGTTCTTC.

The rearrangement uses TRBV6-5 and TRBJ2-1, with D unclear. The CDR3 length is 15 residues. V was clipped by 2 bases and J by 9 bases, with 17 bases between them. Germline CDR1 is MNHEY and CDR2 is SVGAGI. The CDR3 region has the DNA TGTGCCAGCAGTTACCATAGCCCCCCGGATACTGAGCAGTTCTTC. Protein product: CASSYHSPPDTEQFF.